These 2 T cell receptor beta chains were sequenced from one sample in a study of blood T cell repertoires in COVID-19. The repertoire was sequenced with immunoSEQ multiplex PCR; TCRdb's copy has only in-frame clones and lacks some. The sample yields 200,000 to 250,000 clones, approximately 82% seen once. Sequences were obtained from peripheral blood. The receptors derive from a woman of 80 years or more with acute or convalescent COVID-19.

This clone has only one observation. The V gene is TRBV7-3, the J gene TRBJ2-2; D is unclear. The V gene lost 5 bases and the J gene lost 4 bases, with 14 bases spanning the gap. This CDR3 spans 15 amino acids. Germline V gene sequence: CDR1 SGHTA, CDR2 FQGTGA. The CDR3 sequence is CASSPNGVVTGELFF. For the CDR3, the DNA is TGTGCCAGCAGCCCGAACGGAGTCGTCACCGGGGAGCTGTTTTTT.

This chain joins TRBV19 and TRBJ1-5; TRBD1 agrees at 12 bases. Germline V lookup: CDR1 LNHDA, CDR2 SQIVND (reference sequence). The trim removed 5 bases at V and 5 bases at J, leaving 4 bases unmatched. CDR3 length: 15 amino acids. The CDR3 reads CASSAGQGAYQPQHF. In DNA form, the CDR3 reads TGTGCCAGTAGTGCGGGACAGGGGGCCTATCAGCCCCAGCATTTT.